The 21 T cell receptor beta chains in this list originate from one sample, sequenced in a study of blood T cell repertoires in COVID-19. Assay used: immunoSEQ multiplex PCR; TCRdb lists only in-frame clones, some missing. The sample carries 250,000 or so clones, about nine tenths recorded once. Source material: PBMCs or T cells enriched from blood (not recorded which). Receptors originate from a woman aged 25 to 39 with acute COVID-19.

The J gene is TRBJ2-3, the V gene TRBV6-5; TRBD2 is a possible D gene (7 bases). Germline V gene lookup returns CDR1 MNHEY and CDR2 SVGAGI. The CDR3 spans 15 residues. V lost 2 bases to trimming and J lost 5 bases, with 14 bases between them. The CDR3 spells CASSYDRGAGDTQYF. Written as DNA, the CDR3 is TGTGCCAGCAGTTACGATCGGGGGGCCGGAGATACGCAGTATTTT.

The CDR3 protein is CAWSVSGAGQPQHF. The DNA for the CDR3 is TGTGCCTGGAGTGTTTCAGGGGCAGGTCAGCCCCAGCATTTT. V usage is TRBV30 and J usage is TRBJ1-5; D possibly corresponds to TRBD1 (6 bases). Germline lookup yields CDR1 GTSNPN and CDR2 SVGIG (reference sequence). The CDR3 consists of 14 residues. With 0 bases removed from V and 6 bases from J, the gap between germline ends came to 12 bases.

The chain is built from TRBV28 and TRBJ2-6, with TRBD1 matching over 9 bases. V lost 8 bases to trimming and J lost 0 bases; unmatched junction nucleotides: 5. Germline CDR1 MDHEN, CDR2 SYDVKM. The CDR3 runs to 16 residues. CDR3 sequence: CASRTGAASGANVLTF. CDR3 in DNA: TGTGCCAGCCGGACAGGGGCCGCCTCTGGGGCCAACGTCCTGACTTTC.

The rearrangement joins TRBV7-9 to TRBJ1-2; possible D gene TRBD1, 5 bases. The V gene's germline CDR1 is SEHNR and CDR2 FQNEAQ (reference sequence). This CDR3 comprises 15 residues. V was cut by 0 bases and J by 4 bases, with 12 bases left in between. CDR3 protein: CASSLAARQSYGYTF. Here the CDR3 DNA reads TGTGCCAGCAGCTTAGCGGCGCGACAGTCCTATGGCTACACCTTC.

DNA of the CDR3: TGTGCCAGCAGTCTGACAGGAGAGATCTACGAGCAGTACTTC. Translating it yields CASSLTGEIYEQYF. The chain carries TRBV27 and TRBJ2-7; a weak D match, TRBD1 (6 bases). The germline gives CDR1 MNHEY, CDR2 SMNVEV (reference sequence). CDR3 size: 14 residues. V was trimmed by 5 bases and J by 3 bases, leaving 14 bases between them.

This rearrangement joins TRBV27 to TRBJ2-7, with D possibly being TRBD2 (6 bases). The CDR3 totals 14 residues. Germline V gives CDR1 MNHEY, CDR2 SMNVEV (reference sequence). The germline V and J ends were trimmed by 5 bases and 6 bases, with 17 bases remaining between them. The DNA of the CDR3 is TGTGCCAGCAGTGGGGGGTGGCAGGGTGGCGAGCAGTACTTC. Its protein is CASSGGWQGGEQYF.

The chain links TRBV10-3 to TRBJ1-2, with 7 bases fitting TRBD1. J gave up 2 bases and V 8 bases, and 8 bases lay outside the gene matches. The CDR3 totals 14 residues. Germline CDR1 is ENHRY and CDR2 is SYGVKD. CDR3 nucleotides: TGTGCCATCGCCGGACAGGACGTAAACTATGGCTACACCTTC. It encodes CAIAGQDVNYGYTF.

This clone was seen a few times. This chain joins TRBV2 and TRBJ1-4; D unresolved. CDR1 is SNHLY, CDR2 FYNNEI, per germline. V lost 4 bases to trimming and J lost 7 bases, with 10 bases between them. The CDR3 has 13 amino acids. CDR3 sequence (DNA): TGTGCCAGCAGTGTTTCCGGGTTTGAAAAACTGTTTTTT. Amino acid sequence: CASSVSGFEKLFF.

The genes are TRBV6-1 and TRBJ1-1, with 7 bases aligning to TRBD1. The V and J ends lost 3 bases and 6 bases, in that order; junction bases with no gene match: 10. In germline, CDR1 is MNHNS, CDR2 SASEGT. This CDR3 has 15 amino acids. CDR3 protein: CASSEDQGVLSEAFF. The CDR3 DNA reads as TGTGCCAGCAGTGAGGATCAGGGGGTCCTCTCTGAAGCTTTCTTT.

The chain recombines TRBV10-1 with TRBJ1-6; no reliable D call. V gave up 6 bases and J gave up 17 bases, with 8 bases separating them. Germline lookup yields CDR1 WNHNN and CDR2 SYGVQD (reference sequence). The CDR3 contains 9 residues. CDR3 nucleotide sequence: TGCGCCAGCAGATCCCTCTTCCACTTT. It translates to CASRSLFHF.

The chain carries TRBV4-1 and TRBJ1-1; D gene ambiguous. Trimming took 0 bases from V and 5 from J, leaving 7 bases between them. Germline V gives CDR1 MGHRA, CDR2 YSYEKL. This CDR3 spans 13 amino acids. CDR3 loop: CASSQDRETEAFF. CDR3 nucleotides: TGCGCCAGCAGCCAAGATCGGGAAACTGAAGCTTTCTTT.

J is TRBJ2-1 and V is TRBV10-3; D is uncertain. Between the trimmed V and J ends, which lost 4 bases and 0 bases, there was a span of 10 bases. Germline CDR1 and CDR2: ENHRY and SYGVKD. CDR3 size: 15 residues. In DNA, the CDR3 is TGTGCCATCAGTGGAACTGCGCCCTCCTACAATGAGCAGTTCTTC. Amino acids: CAISGTAPSYNEQFF.

In nucleotides, the CDR3 is TGTGCCAGCACCTCAATGGTGTCGGACAGGGAACAGAACACTGAAGCTTTCTTT. This gives the protein CASTSMVSDREQNTEAFF. The chain recombines TRBV6-7 with TRBJ1-1; 8 bases are shared with TRBD1. TRBV6-7 is flagged as an ORF with uncertain function. CDR3 length: 18 residues. V gave up 7 bases and J gave up 1 base; unmatched junction bases: 17.

This sequence joins TRBV5-8 and TRBJ2-1; TRBD2 agrees at 13 bases. CDR1 is SGHTS, CDR2 YDEGEE, per germline. CDR3 length equals 16 residues. V lost 4 bases and J lost 8; bases outside the gene matches: 9. In nucleotides, the CDR3 is TGTGCCAGCAGCCAGGGACTAGCGGGGCTTAGGGATGAGCAGTTCTTC. Amino acids: CASSQGLAGLRDEQFF. Full variable domain (missing parts from reference TRBV5-8 and TRBJ2-1): EAGVTQSPTHLIKTRGQQATLRCSPISGHTSVYWYQQALGLGLQFLLWYDEGEERNRGNFPPRFSGRQFPNYSSELNVNALELEDSALYLCASSQGLAGLRDEQFFGPGTRLTVL.

The J gene is TRBJ1-2, the V gene TRBV9; a possible D gene is TRBD1 (5 bases). This CDR3 has 13 residues. V lost 0 bases, J lost 6 bases, and 9 bases lay in between. The germline CDR1 and CDR2 sequences are SGDLS and YYNGEE. The CDR3 loop is CASSVGPGDGYTF. In DNA form, the CDR3 reads TGTGCCAGCAGCGTAGGACCGGGGGATGGCTACACCTTC.

The chain recombines TRBV4-1 with TRBJ2-7; TRBD2 matches 8 bases. Germline assignment: CDR1 MGHRA and CDR2 YSYEKL. J was trimmed by 2 bases and V by 0 bases; bases with no gene match: 9. The CDR3 runs to 17 residues. For the CDR3, the DNA is TGCGCCAGCAGCCAAGATCCCCGGACTAGCTCAGCCTACGAGCAGTACTTC. As protein: CASSQDPRTSSAYEQYF.

J is TRBJ1-2 and V is TRBV29-1; TRBD1 matches at 7 bases. This CDR3 is 13 amino acids long. The trim removed 5 bases at V and 2 bases at J, leaving 5 bases unmatched. Per the germline V gene, CDR1 is SQVTM and CDR2 is ANQGSEA. The CDR3 sequence is CSVKAGGNYGYTF. In DNA form, the CDR3 reads TGCAGCGTTAAAGCAGGGGGAAACTATGGCTACACCTTC.

V and J are TRBV28 and TRBJ2-1; TRBD2 matches 8 bases. Germline loops: CDR1 MDHEN, CDR2 SYDVKM. V was pared by 5 bases and J by 4 bases, with 19 bases of the junction left unmatched. This CDR3 is 19 amino acids long. The CDR3 DNA follows: TGTGCCAGCAGTCCCACCCAGGTTGGGTTAGCGGGAATTTACAATGAGCAGTTCTTC. Its protein is CASSPTQVGLAGIYNEQFF. The variable domain in full, completed from reference TRBV28 and TRBJ2-1, reads DVKVTQSSRYLVKRTGEKVFLECVQDMDHENMFWYRQDPGLGLRLIYFSYDVKMKEKGDIPEGYSVSREKKERFSLILESASTNQTSMYLCASSPTQVGLAGIYNEQFFGPGTRLTVL.

J is TRBJ2-5 and V is TRBV10-2, with D tentatively TRBD2 (5 bases). Germline V lookup: CDR1 WSHSY, CDR2 SAAADI. The V gene lost 3 bases and the J gene lost 3 bases, with 11 bases spanning the gap. This CDR3 has 14 amino acids. CDR3 DNA sequence: TGCGCCAGCAGTGAAATCGGGGATGAAGAGACCCAGTACTTC. Protein sequence: CASSEIGDEETQYF.

This clone came up once. J is TRBJ1-1 and V is TRBV29-1; TRBD1 matches at 8 bases. Germline CDR1 SQVTM, CDR2 ANQGSEA. This CDR3 has 11 residues. With V trimmed by 3 bases and J by 8 bases, 2 bases remained unmatched. Written as DNA, the CDR3 is TGCAGCGTTGATGGACAGGGCGAAGCTTTCTTT. It codes for CSVDGQGEAFF.

This chain connects TRBV11-3 to TRBJ2-1, with D possibly matching TRBD2 (5 bases). CDR1 is SGHNT and CDR2 is YENEEA in the germline V gene. The CDR3 is made up of 12 amino acids. The V gene lost 4 bases and the J gene lost 9 bases, with 10 bases spanning the gap. The DNA for the CDR3 is TGTGCCAGCAGCTCCCCGAGCGGTGAGCAGTTCTTC. It codes for CASSSPSGEQFF.